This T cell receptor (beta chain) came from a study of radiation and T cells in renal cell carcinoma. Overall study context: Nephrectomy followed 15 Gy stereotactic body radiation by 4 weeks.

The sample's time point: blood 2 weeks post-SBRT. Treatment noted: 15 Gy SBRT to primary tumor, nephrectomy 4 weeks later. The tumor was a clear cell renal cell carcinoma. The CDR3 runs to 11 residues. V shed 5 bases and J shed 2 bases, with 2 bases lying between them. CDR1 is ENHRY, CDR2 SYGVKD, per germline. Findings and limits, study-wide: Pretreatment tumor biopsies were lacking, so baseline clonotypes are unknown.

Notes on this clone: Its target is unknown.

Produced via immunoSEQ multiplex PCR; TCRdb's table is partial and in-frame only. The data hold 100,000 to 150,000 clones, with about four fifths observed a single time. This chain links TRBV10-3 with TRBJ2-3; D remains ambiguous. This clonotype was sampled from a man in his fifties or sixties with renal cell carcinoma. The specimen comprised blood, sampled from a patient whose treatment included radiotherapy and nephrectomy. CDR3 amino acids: CAISYTDTQYF. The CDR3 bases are TGTGCCATCAGTTACACAGATACGCAGTATTTT.